These 15 T cell receptor beta chains originate from one sample sequenced in a study of shared clonotypes between healthy human individuals (dated by TCRdb to between 2020 and 2021). The library was made by the immunoSEQ multiplex PCR assay. The immuneACCESS repertoire file appears here via TCRdb, limited to in-frame rearrangements. These files lack a portion of the clones; in checked studies, under half of the deficit traces to unresolved V genes, and the cause of the others is not known. The sample data list some 1.5 million clones, and 98% of these were observed just once. The ten largest make up 0.45% of the sample. Sequencing was carried out using naive CD4+ T cells sorted from blood. The cell subset or site tag for this specimen amounts to: CD45RA+ positively selected. The receptors originated from a man aged 25 to 45 in good health.

The V gene is TRBV6-5, the J gene TRBJ2-5, with a tentative D call TRBD1 (6 bases). Looked up from germline, CDR1 is MNHEY and CDR2 is SVGAGI. Trimming stripped 0 bases from V and 3 bases from J, with 14 bases between. There are 16 residues in the CDR3. The CDR3 DNA sequence: TGTGCCAGCAGTTACTCGTGGGGGCGCTCGGAAGAGACCCAGTACTTC. Amino acid sequence: CASSYSWGRSEETQYF.

The chain has TRBV6-4 and TRBJ1-5; the match to TRBD1 covers 7 bases. This CDR3 comprises 19 residues. Germline CDR1 is MRHNA and CDR2 is SNTAGT. V lost 6 bases and J lost 0; bases outside the gene matches: 17. The CDR3 sequence: CASRSPRRGHPYSNQPQHF. Written as DNA, the CDR3 is TGTGCCAGCAGGTCCCCCCGGAGGGGGCACCCCTATAGCAATCAGCCCCAGCATTTT.

The chain is built from TRBV28 and TRBJ1-4; a weak D match, TRBD1 (5 bases). The CDR3 sequence is 15 residues long. With 8 bases removed from V and 5 bases from J, the gap between germline ends came to 18 bases. Germline V lookup: CDR1 MDHEN, CDR2 SYDVKM. The CDR3: CASGTPDTINEKLFF. The CDR3 DNA reads TGTGCCAGCGGAACCCCGGACACGATAAATGAAAAACTGTTTTTT.

The gene calls are TRBV5-1 and TRBJ1-5; D call uncertain. Germline CDR1 SGHRS, CDR2 YFSETQ. Between the trimmed V and J ends, which lost 4 bases and 2 bases, there was a span of 16 bases. The CDR3 extends over 16 amino acids. CDR3 region: CASSPRAYDGNQPQHF. Here the CDR3 DNA reads TGCGCCAGCAGCCCGAGGGCATATGACGGCAATCAGCCCCAGCATTTT.

CDR3 amino acids: CASSRPGLAGVNEQFF. DNA of the CDR3: TGCGCCAGCAGCCGCCCCGGACTAGCGGGAGTTAATGAGCAGTTCTTC. The rearrangement links TRBV5-1 to TRBJ2-1; 13 bases map to TRBD2. J was trimmed by 7 bases and V by 4 bases; bases with no gene match: 8. CDR1 is SGHRS and CDR2 is YFSETQ in the germline V gene. This CDR3 spans 16 amino acids.

The chain couples TRBV21-1 to TRBJ2-5; TRBD2 is the table's D call, not checked against the DNA. TRBV21-1 is designated a pseudogene. The CDR3 covers 16 residues. The CDR3 DNA is TGTGCCAGCAACCGGGAAAGGCCAGGATGCCAAGAGACCCAGTACTTC. As protein: CASNRERPGCQETQYF.

This chain uses TRBV7-9 with TRBJ1-3, with D uncertain. Germline V gene sequence: CDR1 SEHNR, CDR2 FQNEAQ (reference sequence). The CDR3 has 16 amino acids. Between the trimmed V and J ends, which lost 3 bases and 0 bases, there was a span of 12 bases. The CDR3 sequence is CASSFHSGNSGNTIYF. DNA for the CDR3: TGTGCCAGCAGCTTTCATTCCGGGAACTCTGGAAACACCATATATTTT.

V is TRBV9 and J is TRBJ2-7; D is possibly TRBD1 (6 bases). V lost 6 bases, J lost 7 bases, and 41 bases lay in between. Germline V gene sequence: CDR1 SGDLS, CDR2 YYNGEE. The CDR3 is 21 amino acids. This CDR3 is CASTIPLPRRPRAGETKEQYF. DNA of the CDR3: TGTGCCAGCACCATCCCTCTACCGCGGCGGCCGCGGGCAGGGGAGACTAAAGAGCAGTACTTC.

The V gene is TRBV2, the J gene TRBJ2-7; 11 nucleotides line up with TRBD1. J lost 3 bases, V lost 4 bases, and 5 bases had no gene match. The CDR3 length is 15 residues. Looked up from germline, CDR1 is SNHLY and CDR2 is FYNNEI. Here the CDR3 reads CASSARTGGFYEQYF. The CDR3 DNA reads TGTGCCAGCAGTGCACGGACAGGGGGCTTCTACGAGCAGTACTTC.

The chain employs TRBV4-2 and TRBJ2-7; 9 nucleotides agree with TRBD1. Germline V gene lookup returns CDR1 LGHNA and CDR2 YNFKEQ. After removal of 2 bases from V and 5 bases from J, the junction contained 4 bases not matched to a gene. This CDR3 spans 14 amino acids. As DNA, the CDR3 is TGTGCCAGCAGCCAAAGGACAGGGGTAAACGAGCAGTACTTC. Its translation is CASSQRTGVNEQYF.

This chain joins TRBV27 and TRBJ1-1, with a possible D match to TRBD1 (5 bases). Trimming pared 3 bases from V and 10 bases from J, leaving 12 bases between. The CDR3 sequence is 12 residues long. Germline CDR1 MNHEY, CDR2 SMNVEV (reference sequence). CDR3 nucleotides: TGTGCCAGCAGTTTGCAGGGCCAGGGAGCTTTCTTT. As protein: CASSLQGQGAFF.

Concerning this clone itself: The same CDR3 arises from other DNA sequences in this sample as well. The J gene is TRBJ2-2, the V gene TRBV7-3; 8 nucleotides line up with TRBD1. Germline loops: CDR1 SGHTA, CDR2 FQGTGA. Unmatched junction bases numbered 3, after V lost 4 bases and J lost 2 bases. The length of the CDR3 is 15 residues. In DNA form, the CDR3 reads TGTGCCAGCAGCTCCGGACAGGGAAACACCGGGGAGCTGTTTTTT. Protein: CASSSGQGNTGELFF. The variable domain in full, completed from reference TRBV7-3 and TRBJ2-2, reads GAGVSQTPSNKVTEKGKYVELRCDPISGHTALYWYRQSLGQGPEFLIYFQGTGAADDSGLPNDRFFAVRPEGSVSTLKIQRTERGDSAVYLCASSSGQGNTGELFFGEGSRLTVL.

V gene TRBV5-1 combines with J gene TRBJ2-3; 16 bases are a match to TRBD2. The CDR3 consists of 20 residues. Germline V gives CDR1 SGHRS, CDR2 YFSETQ. V dropped 7 bases and J dropped 8; count of bases not matched to a gene: 22. For the CDR3, the DNA is TGCGCCAGCGGAGGCCAGGGACTAGCGGGAGGGGCGCCCTCGAGGGTTACGCAGTATTTT. Translated, it gives CASGGQGLAGGAPSRVTQYF. Full variable domain (remainder filled in from reference TRBV5-1 and TRBJ2-3): KAGVTQTPRYLIKTRGQQVTLSCSPISGHRSVSWYQQTPGQGLQFLFEYFSETQRNKGNFPGRFSGRQFSNSRSEMNVSTLELGDSALYLCASGGQGLAGGAPSRVTQYFGPGTRLTVL.

This clone is a singleton in its sample. The chain has TRBV6-5 and TRBJ1-4; D might be TRBD1 (5 bases). The V end lost 0 bases, the J end lost 8 bases, and 16 bases lay between the germline ends. CDR1 is MNHEY and CDR2 is SVGAGI in the germline V gene. CDR3 length: 16 residues. CDR3 loop: CASSYSIAAGWEKLFF. The CDR3, as DNA: TGTGCCAGCAGTTACTCGATTGCGGCAGGGTGGGAAAAACTGTTTTTT.

The chain employs TRBV11-2 and TRBJ1-1; D possibly corresponds to TRBD1 (5 bases). The CDR3 loop spans 16 amino acids. The V gene lost 4 bases and the J gene lost 5 bases, with 20 bases spanning the gap. Germline-derived CDR1 and CDR2 are SGHAT and FQNNGV. CDR3 residues: CASSSSPVGGGTEAFF. The CDR3 nucleotides are TGTGCCAGCAGCTCCAGTCCAGTGGGGGGTGGGACTGAAGCTTTCTTT.